This paragraph reports one TCR beta chain. This clonotype was found many times. The antigen it binds to is not known. No base quality information exists; no much larger clone differs at one position. The time point label, as the study defines it: before trial treatment. Donors were enrolled in RACIN, a single-arm phase I dose-escalation trial in which nivolumab, ipilimumab, aspirin, low-dose cyclophosphamide and low-dose radiotherapy were combined. Patients with advanced, TIL-negative solid tumors were considered eligible. Trimming takes 6 bases from V and 8 bases from J, and the germline ends sit 17 bases apart. CDR1 and CDR2, per the germline V gene, are SGHRS and YFSETQ. The CDR3 measures 13 amino acids from cysteine to phenylalanine. Left in the record is the CDR3 DNA by itself, 39 bases read in frame from the first base. The sample is drawn from a study of low-dose radiotherapy and immunotherapy resistance in tumors (dated by TCRdb to between 2022 and 2023). With respect to the entire study: In Cohort 1, 0.5 Gy per fraction was delivered every 2 weeks, and a total PTV dose of 6.5 Gy was prescribed. For Cohort 2, the dose was 1 Gy per fraction given every two weeks, adding up to 13 Gy in total across 26 weeks. Nivolumab was administered intravenously as a 240 mg flat dose every two weeks, and ipilimumab was administered intravenously at 1 mg/kg every six weeks. Cyclophosphamide 200 mg/m2 was given intravenously every two weeks, one day before each radiation and immunotherapy administration. Patients took aspirin 300 mg orally once daily for four cycles, starting on cycle 1 day 1. To make first-strand cDNA, Superscript III was used along with a set of TRAV- and TRBV-specific primers so that both the TCRalpha and TCRbeta chains were covered. Trial participants were not randomized into treatment groups. The translational analysis covered eight patients: three from the first dose cohort and the first five from the second dose cohort. An Illumina MiniSeq instrument was used to deep-sequence the TCRalpha and TCRbeta libraries.

The reads were generated on an Illumina MiniSeq. TCRs were amplified with Phusion for about 20 PCR cycles using a constant-region primer together with the adapter attached to the V primers. The isolated mRNA was amplified using the MessageAmp II aRNA Amplification Kit, with in vitro transcription performed for around 16 hours at 37 degrees C. The Dynabeads mRNA DIRECT Purification Kit was used to isolate mRNA for TCR sequencing. Indexed Illumina adapters were added in a second Phusion PCR of about 25 cycles, and the PCR products were purified with AMPure XP beads. Regarding the original processing steps: Custom Perl scripts were used to pool TCR sequences that encoded the same protein, to remove out-of-frame sequences, and to calculate the abundance of each clonotype. Any TCR sequence supported by only a single read was excluded from analysis. Repertoire metrics included Shannon entropy, Gini index, clonality, richness, and frequency of TCRs shared between repertoires. Using fastp at Q25 and MiXCR, TCRdb reprocessed the public reads and kept productive beta chains. A single entry per CDR3 protein holds the most common genes and DNA from its merged rows. TCRdb, not the original authors, processed these V and J calls. This sample gives about 50,000 distinct CDR3 sequences in total; approximately 12% of them show up just once. The ten largest clones capture roughly 6.4% of the sample.

The TCR originated in a female donor with ovarian cancer. The chain uses TRBV5-1 and TRBJ1-2; the D segment cannot be called with confidence. The sample was PBMCs, taken before treatment. The CDR3 amino acid sequence is: CASTLRGPGGYTF. The bases are TGCGCCAGCACCCTTCGAGGGCCTGGGGGCTACACCTTC.